Listed here are 26 T cell receptor beta chains from one sample, sequenced in a study of graft-versus-host responses after intestinal transplantation. The assay was immunoSEQ multiplex PCR, and TCRdb's table has in-frame clones only and misses some. The table includes about 15,000 clones, approximately 30% detected once. Responders (roughly 200,000, CFSE-labeled) met roughly 200,000 stimulators that were irradiated and violet-dye-labeled. The sample was alloreactive CD8+ T cells from a mixed lymphocyte reaction culture, taken before intestinal transplant. The subset was: CFSE-low proliferating T cells sorted from roughly six-day pre-transplant mixed lymphocyte reaction (GvH or HvG direction). Every receptor here comes from a human patient who received an intestinal transplant.

This chain joins TRBV4-3 and TRBJ2-1, with 10 nucleotides matching TRBD2. The CDR3 is 18 amino acids. Germline CDR1 reads LGHNA; CDR2 reads YSLEER. V was clipped by 0 bases and J by 10 bases; unmatched bases: 15. This CDR3 reads CASSQDGVSGGAFREQFF. The CDR3 DNA follows: TGCGCCAGCAGCCAAGATGGGGTGAGCGGGGGGGCTTTTCGGGAGCAGTTCTTC.

The chain joins TRBV5-6 to TRBJ2-7; 9 nucleotides agree with TRBD1. Trimming at V came to 4 bases and at J to 5 bases, leaving 7 bases not matched to a gene. CDR3 size: 14 residues. Germline V gene lookup returns CDR1 SGHDT and CDR2 YYEEEE. The CDR3 loop reads CASSIRDRAHEQYF. The CDR3 DNA reads TGTGCCAGCAGCATCCGGGACAGGGCCCACGAGCAGTACTTC.

This chain joins TRBV30 and TRBJ1-1, with 7 bases identical to TRBD1. The V and J ends lost 3 bases and 5 bases, in that order; junction bases with no gene match: 6. The CDR3 runs to 13 residues. CDR1 is GTSNPN and CDR2 is SVGIG in the germline V gene (reference sequence). The CDR3 protein is CAWRQTGRTEAFF. The CDR3 region has the DNA TGTGCCTGGAGACAGACAGGGAGAACTGAAGCTTTCTTT.

The chain uses TRBV15 and TRBJ2-7, with D possibly being TRBD2 (6 bases). The CDR3 spans 13 residues. Germline V gene lookup returns CDR1 LNHNV and CDR2 YYDKDF (reference sequence). Trimming took off 5 bases at V and 3 bases at J, with 11 bases between the two ends. CDR3 sequence: CATSRRGFYEQYF. DNA for the CDR3: TGTGCCACCAGCCGTCGGGGGTTCTACGAGCAGTACTTC.

This chain joins TRBV5-1 and TRBJ2-3; 8 bases map to TRBD1. This CDR3 spans 16 amino acids. Germline CDR1 reads SGHRS; CDR2 reads YFSETQ. V lost 0 bases, J lost 2 bases, and 5 bases stayed unmatched. CDR3 DNA sequence: TGCGCCAGCAGCTTGGCAAGGACAGGGTTCACAGATACGCAGTATTTT. Protein: CASSLARTGFTDTQYF.

This clone was detected only a few times. The V gene is TRBV7-9, the J gene TRBJ1-1, with TRBD1 as a possible D gene (5 bases). Per the germline V gene, CDR1 is SEHNR and CDR2 is FQNEAQ (reference sequence). There are 13 residues in the CDR3. Deletions cut 5 bases from V and 6 bases from J, with 13 bases between. The CDR3 region has the DNA TGTGCCAGCAGCCCCCCAGGGATCCCTGAAGCTTTCTTT. It specifies CASSPPGIPEAFF.

The chain is built from TRBV7-8 and TRBJ2-6, with TRBD1 matching over 7 bases. Germline CDR1 is SGHVS and CDR2 is FQNEAQ. The CDR3 spans 18 residues. The J segment lost 0 bases and the V segment lost 0 bases, leaving 5 bases of the junction unmatched. CDR3 nucleotides: TGTGCCAGCAGCTTAGCCGGACAGGTTTTCTCTGGGGCCAACGTCCTGACTTTC. Residues: CASSLAGQVFSGANVLTF.

This clone was picked up a small number of times. The V call is TRBV2, the J call TRBJ1-2; D is possibly TRBD1 (5 bases). Germline values: CDR1 SNHLY, CDR2 FYNNEI. This CDR3 contains 14 residues. The V gene lost 1 base and the J gene lost 3 bases, with 9 bases spanning the gap. CDR3 in DNA: TGTGCCAGCAGTGAAGTGGGGGGGGACTATGGCTACACCTTC. Encoded protein: CASSEVGGDYGYTF.

The chain recombines TRBV11-2 with TRBJ1-1, with D possibly being TRBD1 (5 bases). Trimming pared 8 bases from V and 7 bases from J, leaving 14 bases between. The V gene's germline CDR1 is SGHAT and CDR2 FQNNGV. The CDR3 contains 12 residues. DNA of the CDR3: TGTGCCAGCCGCCAGGGTTCTGGTGAAGCTTTCTTT. As protein: CASRQGSGEAFF.

This rearrangement joins TRBV5-1 to TRBJ1-1; 7 bases align to TRBD1. With V trimmed by 3 bases and J by 4 bases, 6 bases remained unmatched. The germline CDR1 and CDR2 sequences are SGHRS and YFSETQ. The CDR3 covers 14 residues. The CDR3 DNA reads as TGCGCCAGCAGCTACAGGGGTGGGAGCACTGAAGCTTTCTTT. It is translated as CASSYRGGSTEAFF. The full variable domain, completed using reference TRBV5-1 and TRBJ1-1, is KAGVTQTPRYLIKTRGQQVTLSCSPISGHRSVSWYQQTPGQGLQFLFEYFSETQRNKGNFPGRFSGRQFSNSRSEMNVSTLELGDSALYLCASSYRGGSTEAFFGQGTRLTVV.

The V call is TRBV27, the J call TRBJ2-3; 7 bases agree with TRBD2. From germline, CDR1 is MNHEY and CDR2 SMNVEV (reference sequence). This CDR3 contains 14 residues. Germline trimming cut 2 bases from V and 1 base from J; bases unmatched to any gene: 0. As DNA, the CDR3 is TGTGCCAGCAGTTTAGGGGGGGGCACAGATACGCAGTATTTT. Translating it yields CASSLGGGTDTQYF.

V gene TRBV30 combines with J gene TRBJ1-1; TRBD1 matches at 8 bases. The junction had 12 bases not matched to a gene; V was cut back by 1 base and J by 5 bases. Germline-derived CDR1 and CDR2 are GTSNPN and SVGIG (reference sequence). CDR3 size: 16 residues. The CDR3 loop is CAWSGDRTSWGTEAFF. In nucleotides, the CDR3 is TGTGCCTGGAGTGGGGACAGGACCTCCTGGGGGACTGAAGCTTTCTTT.

The rearrangement uses TRBV4-3 and TRBJ2-7; perhaps TRBD1 as D (7 bases). This CDR3 comprises 20 residues. Trimming took off 0 bases at V and 0 bases at J, with 24 bases between the two ends. Germline V lookup: CDR1 LGHNA, CDR2 YSLEER. This CDR3 is CASSQDKRGRDSVDSYEQYF. CDR3 nucleotides: TGCGCCAGCAGCCAAGATAAACGAGGGCGGGACAGTGTTGACTCCTACGAGCAGTACTTC.

The rearrangement joins TRBV30 to TRBJ1-1; the D gene is possibly TRBD1 (6 bases). From germline, CDR1 is GTSNPN and CDR2 SVGIG (reference sequence). The CDR3 contains 13 residues. V was trimmed by 4 bases and J by 3 bases, leaving 12 bases between them. CDR3 nucleotide sequence: TGTGCCTGGATGAGGGGGATTCACACTGAAGCTTTCTTT. It is translated as CAWMRGIHTEAFF.

The CDR3 is CASSLPRTGQETQYF. CDR3 nucleotides: TGTGCCAGCAGTTTACCCCGGACAGGACAAGAGACCCAGTACTTC. The rearrangement uses TRBV28 and TRBJ2-5; 7 bases match TRBD1. There are 15 residues in the CDR3. Germline V gene data show CDR1 as MDHEN and CDR2 as SYDVKM. V lost 2 bases, J lost 2 bases, and 5 bases stayed unmatched.

This clone rates as medium-sized (0.01 to 0.1%). The chain employs TRBV4-2 and TRBJ1-6; D is ambiguous. The ends were cut back, 0 bases at V and 7 bases at J, with 10 bases in the middle. Germline lookup yields CDR1 LGHNA and CDR2 YNFKEQ. CDR3 length: 15 residues. The CDR3 bases are TGTGCCAGCAGCCAAGATTGGGCCCCCAATTCACCCCTCCACTTT. Translated: CASSQDWAPNSPLHF.

This clone has only a few counts. The chain employs TRBV4-1 and TRBJ1-1; D may be TRBD1 (5 bases). V shed 3 bases and J shed 6 bases, with 20 bases lying between them. From germline, CDR1 is MGHRA and CDR2 YSYEKL. The length of the CDR3 is 16 residues. CDR3: CASSHSGAGLWPEAFF. The DNA for the CDR3 is TGCGCCAGCAGCCACTCGGGTGCGGGGCTTTGGCCTGAAGCTTTCTTT.

V and J are TRBV2 and TRBJ1-6; D possibly corresponds to TRBD1 (6 bases). Trimming shortened V by 3 bases and J by 6 bases, and 15 bases separated the two germline ends. This CDR3 has 16 amino acids. Germline V gene sequence: CDR1 SNHLY, CDR2 FYNNEI. The chain's CDR3 is CASSDEGRGTNSPLHF. CDR3 bases: TGTGCCAGCAGTGATGAGGGCAGGGGTACTAATTCACCCCTCCACTTT.

CDR3: CASSFSHSYEQYF. The CDR3 coding sequence is TGTGCCAGCAGCTTTTCACACTCCTACGAGCAGTACTTC. This sequence joins TRBV11-2 and TRBJ2-7; D unresolved. The CDR3 sequence is 13 residues long. Trimming shortened V by 3 bases and J by 0 bases, and 6 bases separated the two germline ends. CDR1 is SGHAT, CDR2 FQNNGV, per germline.

The rearrangement uses TRBV7-2 and TRBJ2-2; D is perhaps TRBD1 (6 bases). Looked up from germline, CDR1 is SGHTA and CDR2 is FQGNSA. Deletions cut 5 bases from V and 9 bases from J, with 10 bases between. This CDR3 region has 12 residues. In DNA, the CDR3 is TGTGCCAGCAGCCCATGGGACAGGGAGCTGTTTTTT. Its translation is CASSPWDRELFF.

The J gene is TRBJ2-7, the V gene TRBV12-5, with 9 bases lining up with TRBD1. The CDR3 loop spans 15 amino acids. The germline CDR1 and CDR2 sequences are LGHNT and FRNRAP. V lost 6 bases, J lost 4 bases, and 10 bases stayed unmatched. The CDR3 DNA is TGTGCTAGTGGCCAGCCGGGACAGGGAGGGTACGAGCAGTACTTC. Its translation is CASGQPGQGGYEQYF.

The gene calls are TRBV12-5 and TRBJ1-6; no clear D. Germline V CDR1 and CDR2: LGHNT, FRNRAP. The CDR3 is 16 residues long. V was trimmed by 3 bases and J by 0 bases, leaving 9 bases between them. The CDR3 bases are TGTGCTAGTGGTTTAGGTGGGAGCTCCTATAATTCACCCCTCCACTTT. Translation gives CASGLGGSSYNSPLHF.

The V and J genes are TRBV19 and TRBJ1-1, with D perhaps TRBD1 (6 bases). The CDR3 has 12 residues. Germline V gene sequence: CDR1 LNHDA, CDR2 SQIVND (reference sequence). V dropped 4 bases and J dropped 6 bases, with 9 bases sitting between them. The CDR3 nucleotides read TGTGCCAGTAGTAACGGACAGCCTGAAGCTTTCTTT. Protein: CASSNGQPEAFF.

CDR3 region: CASSQSAGTGELFF. The CDR3 DNA is TGTGCCAGCAGCCAATCCGCCGGCACCGGGGAGCTGTTTTTT. V and J are TRBV16 and TRBJ2-2; D gene ambiguous. V was trimmed by 0 bases and J by 4 bases, leaving 6 bases between them. The germline V gene has CDR1 KGHSY and CDR2 FQNENV. The CDR3 consists of 14 residues.

This clone was counted between two and nine times. The chain combines TRBV13 with TRBJ1-2, with TRBD1 identical over 8 bases. The trim removed 4 bases at V and 7 bases at J, leaving 8 bases unmatched. Germline assignment: CDR1 PRHDT and CDR2 FYEKMQ (reference sequence). This CDR3 comprises 14 residues. This CDR3 reads CASSSTGEMSGYTF. In nucleotides, the CDR3 is TGTGCCAGCAGCTCGACAGGGGAGATGAGTGGCTACACCTTC.

A few counts support this clone. V is TRBV27 and J is TRBJ2-7, with D tentatively TRBD1 (5 bases). Trimming took off 8 bases at V and 2 bases at J, with 13 bases between the two ends. There are 13 residues in the CDR3. The germline V gene has CDR1 MNHEY and CDR2 SMNVEV (reference sequence). The CDR3 spells CASALTAAYEQYF. The CDR3 bases are TGTGCCAGCGCCTTGACAGCTGCCTACGAGCAGTACTTC.